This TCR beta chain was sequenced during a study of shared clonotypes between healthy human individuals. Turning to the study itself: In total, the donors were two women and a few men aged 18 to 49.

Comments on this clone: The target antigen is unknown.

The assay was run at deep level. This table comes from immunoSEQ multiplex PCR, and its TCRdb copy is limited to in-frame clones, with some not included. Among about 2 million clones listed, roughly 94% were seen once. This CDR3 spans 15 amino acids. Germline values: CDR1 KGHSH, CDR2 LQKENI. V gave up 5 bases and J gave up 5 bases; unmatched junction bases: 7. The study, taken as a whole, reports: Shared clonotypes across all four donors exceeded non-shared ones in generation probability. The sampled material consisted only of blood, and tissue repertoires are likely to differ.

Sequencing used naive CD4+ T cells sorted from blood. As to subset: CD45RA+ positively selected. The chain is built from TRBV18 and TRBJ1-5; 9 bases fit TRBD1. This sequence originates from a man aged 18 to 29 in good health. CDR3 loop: CASSRGQGRDQPQHF. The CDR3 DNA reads TGTGCCAGCTCAAGGGGACAGGGCCGGGATCAGCCCCAGCATTTT.